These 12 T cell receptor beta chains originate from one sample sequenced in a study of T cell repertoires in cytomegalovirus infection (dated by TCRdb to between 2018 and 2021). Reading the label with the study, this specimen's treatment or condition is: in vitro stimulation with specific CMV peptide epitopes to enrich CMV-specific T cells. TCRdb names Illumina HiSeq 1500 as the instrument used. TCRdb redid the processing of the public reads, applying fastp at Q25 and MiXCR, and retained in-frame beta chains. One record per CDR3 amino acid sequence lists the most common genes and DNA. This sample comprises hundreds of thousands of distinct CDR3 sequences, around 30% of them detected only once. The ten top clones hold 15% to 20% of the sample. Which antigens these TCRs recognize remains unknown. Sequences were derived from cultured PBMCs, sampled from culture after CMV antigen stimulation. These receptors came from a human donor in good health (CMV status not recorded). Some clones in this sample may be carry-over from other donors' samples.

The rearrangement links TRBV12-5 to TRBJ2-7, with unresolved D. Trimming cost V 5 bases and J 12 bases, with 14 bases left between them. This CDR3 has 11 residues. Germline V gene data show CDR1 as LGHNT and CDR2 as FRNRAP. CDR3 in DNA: TGTGCTAGTGGTGCCGGACCGAGGTTGTACGTC. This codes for CASGAGPRLYV.

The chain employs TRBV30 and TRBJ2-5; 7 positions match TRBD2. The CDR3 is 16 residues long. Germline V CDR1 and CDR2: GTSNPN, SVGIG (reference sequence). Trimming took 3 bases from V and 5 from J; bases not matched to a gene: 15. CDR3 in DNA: TGTGCCTGGAGGGATCGGGGGGTAGCCCTAGGTGAGACCCAGTACTTC. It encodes CAWRDRGVALGETQYF.

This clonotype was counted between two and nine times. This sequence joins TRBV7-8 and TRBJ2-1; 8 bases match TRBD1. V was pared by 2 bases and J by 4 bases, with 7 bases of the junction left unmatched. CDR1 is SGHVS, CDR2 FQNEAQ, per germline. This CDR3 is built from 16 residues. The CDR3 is CASSLRGTGGYNEQFF. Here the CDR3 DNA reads TGTGCCAGCAGCTTACGAGGAACAGGGGGTTACAATGAGCAGTTCTTC.

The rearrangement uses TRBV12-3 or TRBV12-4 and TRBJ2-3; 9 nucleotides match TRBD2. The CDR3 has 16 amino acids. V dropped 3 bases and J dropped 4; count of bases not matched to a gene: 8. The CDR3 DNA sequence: TGTGCCAGCAGTTTGACTAGCGGAATAAGGCCAGATACGCAGTATTTT. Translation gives CASSLTSGIRPDTQYF.

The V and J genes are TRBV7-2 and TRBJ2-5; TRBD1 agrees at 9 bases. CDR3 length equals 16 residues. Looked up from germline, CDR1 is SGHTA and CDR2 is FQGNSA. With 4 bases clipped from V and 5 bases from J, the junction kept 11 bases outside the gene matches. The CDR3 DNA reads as TGTGCCAGCAGCTCTCCGGGACAGGGCGATGTCGAGACCCAGTACTTC. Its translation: CASSSPGQGDVETQYF.

CDR3 in amino acids: CASSNLAGLTGELFF. The CDR3, as DNA: TGTGCCAGCAGCAATCTAGCGGGATTAACCGGGGAGCTGTTTTTT. The chain combines TRBV7-9 with TRBJ2-2, with TRBD2 matching 9 bases. This CDR3 spans 15 amino acids. CDR1 and CDR2 from the germline V gene are SEHNR and FQNEAQ (reference sequence). V lost 5 bases, J lost 5 bases, and 6 bases stayed unmatched.

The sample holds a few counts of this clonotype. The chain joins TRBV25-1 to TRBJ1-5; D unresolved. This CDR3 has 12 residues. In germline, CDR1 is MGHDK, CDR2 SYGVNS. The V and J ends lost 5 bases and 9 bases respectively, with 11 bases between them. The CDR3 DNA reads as TGTGCCAGCAGTCCGCTGCCAAGGCCCCAGCATTTT. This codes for CASSPLPRPQHF.

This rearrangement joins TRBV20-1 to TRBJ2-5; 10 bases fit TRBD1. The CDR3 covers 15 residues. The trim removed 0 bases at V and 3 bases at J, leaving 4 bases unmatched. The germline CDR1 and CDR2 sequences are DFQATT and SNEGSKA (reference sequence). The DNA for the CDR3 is TGCAGTGCTAGAGATTACGGGACAGGGGAAGAGACCCAGTACTTC. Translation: CSARDYGTGEETQYF.

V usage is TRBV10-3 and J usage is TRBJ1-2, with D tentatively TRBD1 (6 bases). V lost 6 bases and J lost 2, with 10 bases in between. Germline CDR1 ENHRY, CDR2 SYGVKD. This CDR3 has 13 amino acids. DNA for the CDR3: TGTGCCATCAGCCTAGGACAGAACTATGGCTACACCTTC. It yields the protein CAISLGQNYGYTF.

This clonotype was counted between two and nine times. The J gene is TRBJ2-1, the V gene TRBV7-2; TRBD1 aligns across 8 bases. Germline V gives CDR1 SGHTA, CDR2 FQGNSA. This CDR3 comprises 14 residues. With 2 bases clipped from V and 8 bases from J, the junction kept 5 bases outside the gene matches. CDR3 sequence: CASSLMGQVDEQFF. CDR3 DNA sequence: TGTGCCAGCAGCTTAATGGGACAGGTAGATGAGCAGTTCTTC.

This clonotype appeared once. The CDR3 DNA reads as TGTGCCAGCACCAAATCACATCCTAAGAGCTCTGGAAACACCATATATTTT. Encoded protein: CASTKSHPKSSGNTIYF. The rearrangement uses TRBV7-6 and TRBJ1-3, with D uncertain. The CDR3 contains 17 residues. Trimming took off 7 bases at V and 0 bases at J, with 19 bases between the two ends. Germline CDR1 SGHVS, CDR2 FNYEAQ. Combining the CDR3 with reference TRBV7-6 and TRBJ1-3 gives the whole variable domain GAGVSQSPRYKVTKRGQDVALRCDPISGHVSLYWYRQALGQGPEFLTYFNYEAQQDKSGLPNDRFSAERPEGSISTLTIQRTEQRDSAMYRCASTKSHPKSSGNTIYFGEGSWLTVV.

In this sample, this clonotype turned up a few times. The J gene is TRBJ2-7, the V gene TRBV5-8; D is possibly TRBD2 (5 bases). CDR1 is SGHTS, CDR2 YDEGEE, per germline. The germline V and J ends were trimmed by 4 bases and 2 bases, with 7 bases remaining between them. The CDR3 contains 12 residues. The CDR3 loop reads CASSLATYEQYV. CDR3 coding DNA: TGTGCCAGCAGCCTAGCTACCTACGAGCAGTACGTC.